These 14 T cell receptor beta chains were all obtained from the same sample, sequenced in a study of human T cells and chemical hapten exposure. A single record per CDR3 protein comes from TCRdb applying MiXCR to the RACE reads. The data hold 300,000 to 450,000 distinct CDR3 sequences, with 5.1% observed a single time. Time point noted: pre-sensitization, week 0. Treatment of the sample: therapeutic diphenylcyclopropenone sensitization with weekly scalp DPC. This specimen was whole blood, taken in connection with sensitization to the hapten diphenylcyclopropenone (DPC). These receptors originate from a woman between 45 and 60 years old with alopecia areata. Some clones in this sample may be carry-over from other donors' samples.

This clonotype was detected only a few times. The chain joins TRBV2 to TRBJ1-5, with 8 bases matching TRBD1. Germline-derived CDR1 and CDR2 are SNHLY and FYNNEI. With V trimmed by 5 bases and J by 5 bases, 8 bases remained unmatched. The length of the CDR3 is 15 residues. CDR3 region: CASSQGTGDDQPQHF. The CDR3 region has the DNA TGTGCCAGCAGTCAAGGGACAGGCGATGATCAGCCCCAGCATTTT.

This clonotype was counted a few times. The chain is built from TRBV9 and TRBJ2-1; 8 bases are a match to TRBD1. With V trimmed by 4 bases and J by 5 bases, 14 bases remained unmatched. Germline V gene data show CDR1 as SGDLS and CDR2 as YYNGEE. This CDR3 is built from 17 residues. The CDR3 sequence is CASSHESRTGRNNEQFF. The CDR3 bases are TGTGCCAGCAGCCACGAGAGTCGGACAGGGCGAAACAATGAGCAGTTCTTC.

This clonotype was counted many times. The genes are TRBV5-6 and TRBJ1-1; D is uncertain. Trimming took off 2 bases at V and 7 bases at J, with 18 bases between the two ends. The length of the CDR3 is 15 residues. Germline assignment: CDR1 SGHDT and CDR2 YYEEEE. The CDR3: CASSFGVTDAGEAFF. The DNA of the CDR3 is TGTGCCAGCAGCTTTGGGGTCACCGACGCAGGTGAAGCTTTCTTT.

The chain carries TRBV29-1 and TRBJ2-1; TRBD1 matches at 9 bases. The J segment lost 7 bases and the V segment lost 6 bases, leaving 16 bases of the junction unmatched. The germline gives CDR1 SQVTM, CDR2 ANQGSEA. The length of the CDR3 is 16 residues. The CDR3 is CSVAKTGTGMLNEQFF. Written as DNA, the CDR3 is TGCAGCGTCGCAAAAACCGGGACAGGGATGTTAAATGAGCAGTTCTTC.

The sample holds many counts of this clonotype. J is TRBJ2-4 and V is TRBV6-6; D unresolved. The germline CDR1 and CDR2 sequences are MNHNY and SVGAGI (reference sequence). Deletions cut 4 bases from V and 7 bases from J, with 8 bases between. The CDR3 is 12 residues long. CDR3 sequence (DNA): TGTGCCAGCAGTTCTACACCGAACATTCAGTACTTC. Amino acid sequence: CASSSTPNIQYF.

On this clonotype itself: A junction boundary mismatches the germline segment, possibly from a read error. The V and J genes are TRBV5-4 and TRBJ1-1; weak D call: TRBD1 (6 bases). The germline V gene encodes CDR1 SGHNT and CDR2 YYREEE (reference sequence). The CDR3 is 13 amino acids. The CDR3 nucleotides are TGTGCCAGCAGCTTGCGAGCAGGGGCTGAAGCTTCCTTT. Translating gives CASSLRAGAEASF.

This rearrangement joins TRBV18 to TRBJ1-4, with 10 bases identical to TRBD1. CDR1 KGHSH and CDR2 LQKENI come from the germline V gene. The CDR3 is made up of 14 amino acids. Losses at the gene ends were 6 bases for V and 8 bases for J; bases not matched to a gene: 6. DNA for the CDR3: TGTGCCAGCTCCCGACAGGGGGCGAAGGAAAAACTGTTTTTT. It yields the protein CASSRQGAKEKLFF.

This rearrangement joins TRBV11-2 to TRBJ1-2, with TRBD1 matching 8 bases. V was clipped by 6 bases and J by 8 bases; unmatched bases: 5. This CDR3 has 12 residues. Per germline, CDR1 SGHAT and CDR2 FQNNGV. CDR3 residues: CASSHTGGGYTF. The CDR3 nucleotides read TGTGCCAGCAGTCATACAGGGGGAGGCTACACCTTC.

This clonotype came up many times. The chain employs TRBV20-1 and TRBJ1-5; D is ambiguous. Trimming removed 3 bases at V and 5 bases at J, with 8 bases between. This CDR3 comprises 12 residues. Germline V gene lookup returns CDR1 DFQATT and CDR2 SNEGSKA (reference sequence). CDR3 in amino acids: CSASRLDQPQHF. CDR3 coding DNA: TGCAGTGCTAGCAGGTTGGATCAGCCCCAGCATTTT.

This clonotype has a count of ten or more. The V gene is TRBV28, the J gene TRBJ2-1; 10 bases are shared with TRBD2. Trimming at V came to 1 base and at J to 15 bases, leaving 6 bases not matched to a gene. Germline V CDR1 and CDR2: MDHEN, SYDVKM. The CDR3 is made up of 13 amino acids. CDR3 sequence (DNA): TGTGCCAGCAGTTTATCAGCTAGCGGGAGAACGTTCTTC. Translating it yields CASSLSASGRTFF.

This clonotype has ten or more counts. V and J are TRBV20-1 and TRBJ2-7; 7 positions agree with TRBD1. V trimming: 2 bases; J trimming: 2 bases; junction bases outside the gene matches: 0. Germline V gene data show CDR1 as DFQATT and CDR2 as SNEGSKA (reference sequence). This CDR3 contains 12 residues. The CDR3 nucleotides read TGCAGTGCTAGACAGGGGGCCTACGAGCAGTACTTC. Translated: CSARQGAYEQYF.

This clonotype was seen repeatedly, ten times or more. The rearrangement uses TRBV28 and TRBJ1-1, with 7 bases identical to TRBD1. The CDR3 spans 15 residues. Trimming took 5 bases from V and 5 from J; bases not matched to a gene: 11. CDR1 is MDHEN and CDR2 is SYDVKM in the germline V gene. The CDR3 is CASSPLQGPRTEAFF. CDR3 DNA: TGTGCCAGCAGTCCTCTACAGGGGCCGCGAACTGAAGCTTTCTTT.

The chain recombines TRBV5-1 with TRBJ2-2, with 7 bases lining up with TRBD1. This CDR3 has 17 amino acids. The V segment lost 2 bases and the J segment 2 bases; nucleotides outside the gene matches: 9. The V gene's germline CDR1 is SGHRS and CDR2 YFSETQ. The DNA of the CDR3 is TGCGCCAGCAGCTTTAGACAGGGCTCTACTAACACCGGGGAGCTGTTTTTT. Translated, it gives CASSFRQGSTNTGELFF. Together with reference TRBV5-1 and TRBJ2-2, the CDR3 gives the full variable domain: KAGVTQTPRYLIKTRGQQVTLSCSPISGHRSVSWYQQTPGQGLQFLFEYFSETQRNKGNFPGRFSGRQFSNSRSEMNVSTLELGDSALYLCASSFRQGSTNTGELFFGEGSRLTVL.

The sample holds many counts of this clonotype. The chain links TRBV7-9 to TRBJ2-5, with 12 bases aligning to TRBD2. The CDR3 loop spans 14 amino acids. V lost 10 bases to trimming and J lost 5 bases; unmatched junction nucleotides: 8. Germline V gives CDR1 SEHNR, CDR2 FQNEAQ (reference sequence). As DNA, the CDR3 is TGTGCCATCCAGACTAGCGGGAGCTTTGAGACCCAGTACTTC. Its translation is CAIQTSGSFETQYF.